These 2 T cell receptor beta chains came from one sample sequenced in a study of monozygotic twins with inflammatory bowel disease. TCRdb reprocessed the 5' RACE reads and reports one entry per CDR3 protein, with no DNA. Recorded for this sample: about 380,000 distinct CDR3 sequences. Source material: blood. These receptors were collected from a human donor with ulcerative colitis or Crohn's disease, or a healthy co-twin of an affected twin (not recorded which).

This rearrangement joins TRBV5-5 to TRBJ1-4; TCRdb lists TRBD1, though no DNA is available to test this call. This CDR3 comprises 15 residues. Germline CDR1 and CDR2: SGHKS and YYEKEE (reference sequence). The chain's CDR3 is CASTPEFGAYEKLFF.

The rearrangement links TRBV3-1 to TRBJ2-5; TCRdb's D gene call, TRBD1, goes unchecked for lack of DNA. The CDR3 is 19 residues long. Germline V gene data show CDR1 as LGHDT and CDR2 as YNNKEL (reference sequence). The CDR3 reads CASNGSQEVRGTYQETQYF.